Below, 12 T cell receptor beta chains from the same sample are listed, as sequenced in a study of T cell responses to AZD1222 COVID-19 vaccine. Profiling relied on immunoSEQ multiplex PCR, and the TCRdb table lists in-frame clones only, not all of them. The sample features 150,000 or so clones, with under 2.5% in its top ten. Sequencing was carried out using peripheral blood. The receptors shown here come from an adult in good health.

DNA for the CDR3: TGTGCCAGCAGTTACGGCGCAGCGAACACTGAAGCTTTCTTT. Its protein product is CASSYGAANTEAFF. The rearrangement links TRBV6-2 or TRBV6-3 to TRBJ1-1; D call uncertain. Germline V gives CDR1 MNHEY, CDR2 SVGEGT. V was pared by 2 bases and J by 1 base, with 8 bases between. The CDR3 extends over 14 amino acids.

The chain joins TRBV6-5 to TRBJ1-6; the D gene is possibly TRBD1 (5 bases). V was clipped by 8 bases and J by 16 bases, with 15 bases between them. Germline assignment: CDR1 MNHEY and CDR2 SVGAGI. The CDR3 has 11 residues. CDR3 loop: CASGGDGILHF. CDR3 sequence (DNA): TGTGCCAGCGGGGGGGACGGGATACTCCACTTT.

The chain couples TRBV27 to TRBJ1-5; D remains unclear. V shed 5 bases and J shed 2 bases, with 13 bases lying between them. Germline V gene lookup returns CDR1 MNHEY and CDR2 SMNVEV (reference sequence). The CDR3 covers 15 residues. CDR3 sequence: CASSQFGKGNQPQHF. CDR3 sequence (DNA): TGTGCCAGCAGTCAGTTTGGTAAGGGCAATCAGCCCCAGCATTTT.

This chain uses TRBV7-6 with TRBJ1-6; no definite D call. V was trimmed by 3 bases and J by 4 bases, leaving 13 bases between them. The CDR3 is 16 residues long. From germline, CDR1 is SGHVS and CDR2 FNYEAQ. The CDR3 spells CASSLNRSPYNSPLHF. CDR3 nucleotides: TGTGCCAGCAGCTTGAATAGGAGCCCATATAATTCACCCCTCCACTTT.

This chain uses TRBV14 with TRBJ1-2; unclear D gene. CDR1 and CDR2 (germline): SGHDN, FVKESK. V was trimmed by 1 base and J by 4 bases, leaving 7 bases between them. This CDR3 contains 13 residues. The DNA for the CDR3 is TGTGCCAGCAGCCAAGGGGGAGGCTATGGCTACACCTTC. It encodes CASSQGGGYGYTF. Supplemented by reference TRBV14 and TRBJ1-2, the full variable domain reads EAGVTQFPSHSVIEKGQTVTLRCDPISGHDNLYWYRRVMGKEIKFLLHFVKESKQDESGMPNNRFLAERTGGTYSTLKVQPAELEDSGVYFCASSQGGGYGYTFGSGTRLTVV.

The chain joins TRBV4-3 to TRBJ2-1; tentatively, D is TRBD1 or TRBD2 (5 bases each). Trimming left V 4 bases short and J 2 bases short, with 12 bases between. This CDR3 comprises 15 residues. Germline V gives CDR1 LGHNA, CDR2 YSLEER. The CDR3 DNA is TGCGCCAGCAGCCCCAGCGTGGGACCCTACAATGAGCAGTTCTTC. Amino acids: CASSPSVGPYNEQFF.

The chain recombines TRBV7-9 with TRBJ1-3, with 10 bases matching TRBD1. Germline CDR1 and CDR2: SEHNR and FQNEAQ (reference sequence). This CDR3 has 17 residues. J was trimmed by 2 bases and V by 2 bases; bases with no gene match: 6. CDR3: CASSLSGTGAAGNTIYF. For the CDR3, the DNA is TGTGCCAGCAGCTTATCGGGGACAGGGGCGGCTGGAAACACCATATATTTT.

This chain links TRBV19 with TRBJ1-1; 7 bases line up with TRBD1. The germline V gene has CDR1 LNHDA and CDR2 SQIVND (reference sequence). This CDR3 has 13 amino acids. Unmatched junction bases numbered 9, after V lost 7 bases and J lost 7 bases. CDR3 DNA sequence: TGTGCCAGTATAGGGTGGACAGGACTTGAAGCTTTCTTT. It translates to CASIGWTGLEAFF.

The V call is TRBV2, the J call TRBJ1-1; tentative D call: TRBD1 (5 bases). The V end was cut by 11 bases, the J end by 4 bases, with 20 bases between. CDR3 length: 14 amino acids. Per the germline V gene, CDR1 is SNHLY and CDR2 is FYNNEI. For the CDR3, the DNA is TGTGCCTCCGGGGCGCGGGGCAGGATCACTGAAGCTTTCTTT. This encodes CASGARGRITEAFF. Combining the CDR3 with reference TRBV2 and TRBJ1-1 gives the whole variable domain EPEVTQTPSHQVTQMGQEVILRCVPISNHLYFYWYRQILGQKVEFLVSFYNNEISEKSEIFDDQFSVERPDGSNFTLKIRSTKLEDSAMYFCASGARGRITEAFFGQGTRLTVV.

V usage is TRBV6-6 and J usage is TRBJ2-7; 9 positions match TRBD1. With V trimmed by 5 bases and J by 3 bases, 5 bases remained unmatched. The germline CDR1 and CDR2 sequences are MNHNY and SVGAGI (reference sequence). This CDR3 has 14 residues. CDR3 sequence: CASSKGQGSYEQYF. The CDR3 region has the DNA TGTGCCAGCAGTAAAGGACAGGGGAGCTACGAGCAGTACTTC.

The rearrangement links TRBV9 to TRBJ2-2, with 8 bases fitting TRBD2. Unmatched junction bases numbered 5, after V lost 6 bases and J lost 1 base. CDR3 size: 15 residues. Germline-derived CDR1 and CDR2 are SGDLS and YYNGEE. The CDR3 is CASTRGGLNTGELFF. The CDR3 DNA follows: TGTGCCAGCACTCGGGGGGGGCTGAACACCGGGGAGCTGTTTTTT.

The V call is TRBV7-9, the J call TRBJ2-6; D could derive from TRBD1 or TRBD2 (6 bases each). Per the germline V gene, CDR1 is SEHNR and CDR2 is FQNEAQ (reference sequence). Trimming stripped 9 bases from V and 2 bases from J, with 26 bases between. The CDR3 has 19 amino acids. The CDR3 DNA sequence: TGTGCCAGTCCCCCCTCGGTCGCCATGGAGGGGGCTGGGGCCAACGTCCTGACTTTC. Translation gives CASPPSVAMEGAGANVLTF.